This T cell receptor beta chain comes out of a study of T cell repertoires in cytomegalovirus infection. Study-wide background: In public TCR beta signatures, there were indications of both CMV infection and matching HLA type.

TCRdb redid the calling of the reads with MiXCR, one entry per CDR3 protein. The sample carries tens of thousands of distinct CDR3 sequences, 24% recorded once. This clonotype was detected a few times. Its antigen is currently unknown. The sequenced sample was CD8+ T cells from cultured PBMCs, obtained from culture after CMV antigen stimulation. This receptor was taken from a human donor in good health (CMV status not recorded). Some clones in this sample may be carry-over from other donors' samples.

CDR3 residues: CASSQDGGRADTQYF. The DNA of the CDR3 is TGCGCCAGCAGCCAAGACGGCGGGAGGGCTGATACGCAGTATTTT. The V call is TRBV4-3, the J call TRBJ2-3; TRBD2 matches 9 bases. The V gene end was trimmed by 0 bases and the J gene end by 6 bases; junction bases not matched to a gene: 4. The germline gives CDR1 LGHNA, CDR2 YSLEER. This CDR3 is built from 15 residues.